Shown below are 14 T cell receptor beta chains from a single sample sequenced in a study of shared clonotypes between healthy human individuals. Assay: immunoSEQ multiplex PCR; the TCRdb copy retains only in-frame clones and omits some. The sample consists of about 1 million clones, about 77% of them appearing once. The specimen was memory CD4+ T cells sorted from blood. The subset was: CD45RA-negative fraction. The receptor source for this set is a young man in good health.

The V and J genes are TRBV30 and TRBJ1-5; possible D gene TRBD1, 5 bases. V lost 2 bases and J 7 bases, leaving 15 bases between the germline ends. This CDR3 has 14 amino acids. The germline V gene encodes CDR1 GTSNPN and CDR2 SVGIG (reference sequence). CDR3 region: CAWSPGDQVQPQHF. The CDR3 bases are TGTGCCTGGAGTCCCGGGGACCAGGTCCAGCCCCAGCATTTT.

This clone was observed once. V and J are TRBV19 and TRBJ1-3, with D unclear. The CDR3 spans 17 residues. V was shortened by 8 bases and J by 3 bases, with 23 bases between the two germline ends. Germline V gene data show CDR1 as LNHDA and CDR2 as SQIVND (reference sequence). The CDR3 protein is CASRPGGQKVYGNTIYF. The CDR3 DNA reads TGTGCCAGTCGCCCCGGTGGGCAGAAGGTTTATGGAAACACCATATATTTT.

This chain links TRBV10-3 with TRBJ2-7, with 7 nucleotides matching TRBD2. V lost 0 bases and J lost 5; bases outside the gene matches: 7. The CDR3 loop spans 15 amino acids. Germline V gene sequence: CDR1 ENHRY, CDR2 SYGVKD. The CDR3 region is CAISESGGSYNEQYF. DNA of the CDR3: TGTGCCATCAGTGAGTCAGGCGGGAGTTACAACGAGCAGTACTTC.

This clone has just one count. This sample includes further DNA sequences coding for the same CDR3. The CDR3 DNA sequence: TGTGCCATCAGTGAGTCTGGGCTAGCGGGATCTTACGAGCAGTACTTC. This gives the protein CAISESGLAGSYEQYF. V usage is TRBV10-3 and J usage is TRBJ2-7; 9 nucleotides line up with TRBD2. Germline-derived CDR1 and CDR2 are ENHRY and SYGVKD. The CDR3 is 16 amino acids. The J segment lost 4 bases and the V segment lost 0 bases, leaving 7 bases of the junction unmatched.

The rearrangement links TRBV5-6 to TRBJ1-2; no clear D gene. V lost 4 bases and J 4 bases, leaving 14 bases between the germline ends. The CDR3 is 14 residues long. Germline loops: CDR1 SGHDT, CDR2 YYEEEE. In DNA form, the CDR3 reads TGTGCCAGCAGCCCTCCACACTGGGGCTATGGCTACACCTTC. Translated: CASSPPHWGYGYTF.

Worth noting for this clone: Within the sample, other DNA sequences also encode this same CDR3. The rearrangement links TRBV5-1 to TRBJ2-7, with TRBD2 matching 10 bases. The CDR3 sequence is 14 residues long. From germline, CDR1 is SGHRS and CDR2 YFSETQ. The trim removed 5 bases at V and 0 bases at J, leaving 2 bases unmatched. CDR3: CASSSSGGSYEQYF. In nucleotides, the CDR3 is TGCGCCAGCAGTTCTAGCGGGGGCTCCTACGAGCAGTACTTC.

This sequence joins TRBV5-1 and TRBJ2-7; TRBD2 matches 12 bases. The V segment lost 5 bases and the J segment 5 bases; nucleotides outside the gene matches: 14. This CDR3 has 17 residues. Germline CDR1 and CDR2: SGHRS and YFSETQ. The CDR3 region has the DNA TGCGCCAGCAGTCGGACTGTCCGACTAGCGGGAGTTGACGAGCAGTACTTC. Translated, it gives CASSRTVRLAGVDEQYF.

The CDR3, as DNA: TGCGCCAGCAGAAGGGACACGGGCTCCTACGAGCAGTACTTC. This gives the protein CASRRDTGSYEQYF. V gene TRBV5-1 combines with J gene TRBJ2-7, with a possible D match to TRBD1 (6 bases). Germline lookup yields CDR1 SGHRS and CDR2 YFSETQ. Between the trimmed V and J ends, which lost 5 bases and 0 bases, there was a span of 12 bases. This CDR3 is built from 14 residues.

The J gene is TRBJ1-2, the V gene TRBV25-1; the D gene is possibly TRBD1 (5 bases). The length of the CDR3 is 14 residues. Trimming cost V 3 bases and J 6 bases, with 14 bases left between them. CDR1 MGHDK and CDR2 SYGVNS come from the germline V gene. CDR3 DNA: TGTGCCAGCAGTGATCCAGGGCCAGGCAATGGCTACACCTTC. Its translation is CASSDPGPGNGYTF.

The chain couples TRBV7-2 to TRBJ2-7; weak D call: TRBD2 (6 bases). Trimming shortened V by 2 bases and J by 0 bases, and 14 bases separated the two germline ends. CDR1 and CDR2 from the germline V gene are SGHTA and FQGNSA. The CDR3 length is 16 residues. The CDR3 spells CASSLRGGASSYEQYF. In nucleotides, the CDR3 is TGTGCCAGCAGCTTACGTGGCGGGGCTTCCTCCTACGAGCAGTACTTC.

This rearrangement joins TRBV5-1 to TRBJ2-5; TRBD2 might be the D (6 bases). V lost 3 bases and J 1 base, leaving 13 bases between the germline ends. The length of the CDR3 is 15 residues. In germline, CDR1 is SGHRS, CDR2 YFSETQ. The CDR3 is CASSSTRGTQETQYF. CDR3 DNA: TGCGCCAGCAGCTCCACCCGGGGGACCCAAGAGACCCAGTACTTC.

The chain carries TRBV5-1 and TRBJ1-5; D not certain. Germline loops: CDR1 SGHRS, CDR2 YFSETQ. The V gene lost 1 base and the J gene lost 3 bases, with 11 bases spanning the gap. This CDR3 is 15 amino acids long. CDR3 region: CASSLTGVHNQPQHF. Written as DNA, the CDR3 is TGCGCCAGCAGCTTGACCGGGGTTCACAATCAGCCCCAGCATTTT.

The V and J genes are TRBV2 and TRBJ2-5, with TRBD2 as a possible D gene (7 bases). The V and J ends lost 2 bases and 0 bases respectively, with 13 bases between them. Germline-derived CDR1 and CDR2 are SNHLY and FYNNEI. CDR3 length: 16 residues. CDR3 amino acids: CASSERGAAYQETQYF. The CDR3 DNA sequence: TGTGCCAGCAGTGAACGGGGGGCGGCGTACCAAGAGACCCAGTACTTC.

The rearrangement uses TRBV18 and TRBJ2-7, with 10 positions matching TRBD1. The CDR3 totals 14 residues. The junction had 2 bases not matched to a gene; V was cut back by 3 bases and J by 3 bases. Germline V gene sequence: CDR1 KGHSH, CDR2 LQKENI. This chain's CDR3 is CASSPGDRGYEQYF. CDR3 DNA: TGTGCCAGCTCACCCGGGGACAGGGGCTACGAGCAGTACTTC.